One and the same sample provided the 24 T cell receptor beta chains below, sequenced in a study of CD8 T cells in ankylosing spondylitis. Study outcomes and limitations: There was a TCR beta motif, made of several highly homologous variants, that appeared characteristic of ankylosing spondylitis blood.

From the 5' RACE reads, TCRdb called clonotypes with MiXCR, one entry per CDR3 protein. This table holds about 700,000 distinct CDR3 sequences, roughly 20% found once. Antigens for these TCRs are unknown. Source material: blood, either unsorted or a sorted T cell fraction (not recorded which). The receptor set was obtained from a male donor with ankylosing spondylitis.

The rearrangement uses TRBV6-1 and TRBJ2-3; possibly TRBD2 for D (5 bases). From germline, CDR1 is MNHNS and CDR2 SASEGT. The CDR3 has 17 residues. The V end lost 7 bases, the J end lost 0 bases, and 20 bases lay between the germline ends. CDR3 sequence (DNA): TGTGCCAGCAAGGTATCCGGGGAACTTAAGAGCACAGATACGCAGTATTTT. This translates into CASKVSGELKSTDTQYF.

This rearrangement joins TRBV12-3 or TRBV12-4 to TRBJ2-1; 9 nucleotides align to TRBD1. The CDR3 is 14 residues long. V lost 6 bases, J lost 4 bases, and 4 bases stayed unmatched. The CDR3 sequence: CASSRQGEYNEQFF. DNA of the CDR3: TGTGCCAGCAGCCGACAGGGGGAGTACAATGAGCAGTTCTTC.

The CDR3 protein is CASSDGSGTYEQYF. The CDR3 DNA is TGCGCCAGCAGTGATGGTAGCGGGACCTACGAGCAGTACTTC. This sequence joins TRBV10-2 and TRBJ2-7, with TRBD2 matching 8 bases. The V and J ends lost 3 bases and 2 bases, in that order; junction bases with no gene match: 3. In germline, CDR1 is WSHSY, CDR2 SAAADI. There are 14 residues in the CDR3.

This clonotype was seen many times. The chain couples TRBV4-1 to TRBJ1-2; D unresolved. CDR3 length: 14 residues. The V gene's germline CDR1 is MGHRA and CDR2 YSYEKL. Trimming took 7 bases from V and 7 from J, leaving 19 bases between them. The CDR3 coding sequence is TGCGCCAGCAATCGGCAGCTAACGAAGGGTGGCTACACCTTC. This encodes CASNRQLTKGGYTF.

The genes are TRBV4-1 and TRBJ1-5; 7 nucleotides line up with TRBD1. Per the germline V gene, CDR1 is MGHRA and CDR2 is YSYEKL. V was pared by 3 bases and J by 4 bases, with 6 bases of the junction left unmatched. The CDR3 loop spans 15 amino acids. CDR3 bases: TGCGCCAGCAGCCAGACGGGACAGCTTAATCAGCCCCAGCATTTT. This translates into CASSQTGQLNQPQHF.

There are many counts of this clonotype. V and J are TRBV12-3 or TRBV12-4 and TRBJ1-2; D uncertain. This CDR3 region has 16 residues. The V end was cut by 7 bases, the J end by 1 base, with 19 bases between. CDR3 residues: CASNLGRGEINYGYTF. DNA for the CDR3: TGTGCCAGCAACCTAGGGAGAGGCGAGATTAACTATGGCTACACCTTC.

There are many counts of this clonotype. The chain has TRBV7-9 and TRBJ2-2; a possible D gene is TRBD1 (6 bases). V was trimmed by 5 bases and J by 2 bases, leaving 12 bases between them. Germline V lookup: CDR1 SEHNR, CDR2 FQNEAQ (reference sequence). The CDR3 spans 15 residues. This CDR3 reads CASSPTGYNTGELFF. The CDR3 bases are TGTGCCAGCAGCCCGACAGGATACAACACCGGGGAGCTGTTTTTT.

This clonotype has a handful of counts. The rearrangement joins TRBV12-3 or TRBV12-4 to TRBJ2-1; 7 positions match TRBD1. V lost 6 bases, J lost 6 bases, and 8 bases stayed unmatched. This CDR3 contains 14 residues. The CDR3 reads CASRGTVASNEQFF. CDR3 nucleotide sequence: TGTGCCAGCAGGGGGACAGTAGCTTCCAATGAGCAGTTCTTC.

The chain recombines TRBV9 with TRBJ1-1, with 8 nucleotides matching TRBD1. There are 14 residues in the CDR3. V shed 0 bases and J 3 bases; nucleotides not matched to a gene: 1. CDR1 is SGDLS and CDR2 is YYNGEE in the germline V gene. The CDR3 protein is CASSVAGGDTEAFF. The CDR3 bases are TGTGCCAGCAGCGTAGCAGGGGGCGACACTGAAGCTTTCTTT.

The chain carries TRBV5-1 and TRBJ1-2; 9 positions agree with TRBD1. The CDR3 is made up of 13 amino acids. The V gene's germline CDR1 is SGHRS and CDR2 YFSETQ. Unmatched junction bases numbered 2, after V lost 4 bases and J lost 4 bases. CDR3 sequence (DNA): TGCGCCAGCAGCATGGGACAGGGCTATGGCTACACCTTC. It is translated as CASSMGQGYGYTF.

A few counts support this clonotype. This chain joins TRBV27 and TRBJ2-7; D not resolved. Trimming took off 4 bases at V and 6 bases at J, with 13 bases between the two ends. The V gene's germline CDR1 is MNHEY and CDR2 SMNVEV (reference sequence). This CDR3 contains 13 residues. CDR3 sequence reads: CASSSLGLGEQYF. The CDR3 DNA reads TGTGCCAGCAGTTCCTTAGGGTTGGGCGAGCAGTACTTC.

This clonotype was seen a few times. V is TRBV27 and J is TRBJ2-4, with D possibly matching TRBD2 (5 bases). Germline CDR1 is MNHEY and CDR2 is SMNVEV (reference sequence). This CDR3 comprises 13 residues. The ends were cut back, 5 bases at V and 3 bases at J, with 8 bases in the middle. This chain's CDR3 is CASSEGDKNIQYF. CDR3 DNA sequence: TGTGCCAGCAGTGAGGGTGACAAAAACATTCAGTACTTC.

Only a few counts were recorded for this clonotype. This CDR3 reads CASSREVGRAYEQYF. CDR3 coding DNA: TGCGCCAGCAGCCGGGAGGTGGGCAGAGCCTACGAGCAGTACTTC. The V call is TRBV5-1, the J call TRBJ2-7; 7 bases align to TRBD2. The junction had 9 bases not matched to a gene; V was cut back by 4 bases and J by 2 bases. Germline V gene sequence: CDR1 SGHRS, CDR2 YFSETQ. This CDR3 is 15 amino acids long.

The V gene is TRBV12-3 or TRBV12-4, the J gene TRBJ2-1, with 7 nucleotides matching TRBD1. This CDR3 spans 14 amino acids. Trimming at V came to 7 bases and at J to 6 bases, leaving 9 bases not matched to a gene. CDR3 DNA sequence: TGTGCCAGCATGAGACAAAGACAGGGCAATGAGCAGTTCTTC. This sequence encodes CASMRQRQGNEQFF.

The V and J genes are TRBV5-1 and TRBJ2-3; the D is unclear. V lost 0 bases and J lost 2, with 10 bases in between. The CDR3 sequence is 15 residues long. The germline V gene has CDR1 SGHRS and CDR2 YFSETQ. In nucleotides, the CDR3 is TGCGCCAGCAGCTTGGGAGTCATTAACACAGATACGCAGTATTTT. It translates to CASSLGVINTDTQYF.

There are a few counts of this clonotype. The chain carries TRBV20-1 and TRBJ2-3; D is perhaps TRBD2 (6 bases). This CDR3 comprises 13 residues. The germline V gene has CDR1 DFQATT and CDR2 SNEGSKA (reference sequence). Trimming stripped 0 bases from V and 10 bases from J, with 14 bases between. The CDR3 sequence is CSAREWGEGSQYF. In DNA form, the CDR3 reads TGCAGTGCTAGAGAGTGGGGGGAAGGATCGCAGTATTTT.

This clonotype was seen a handful of times. V and J are TRBV6-5 and TRBJ2-3, with D uncertain. Trimming took 2 bases from V and 0 from J, leaving 9 bases between them. Germline V gene sequence: CDR1 MNHEY, CDR2 SVGAGI. The CDR3 contains 15 residues. CDR3 loop: CASSYGPASTDTQYF. CDR3 DNA: TGTGCCAGCAGTTACGGGCCAGCAAGCACAGATACGCAGTATTTT.

The V gene is TRBV5-1, the J gene TRBJ2-1, with D perhaps being TRBD1 or TRBD2 (5 bases each). Trimming took 2 bases from V and 5 from J, leaving 11 bases between them. Germline loops: CDR1 SGHRS, CDR2 YFSETQ. The CDR3 has 14 amino acids. The CDR3 DNA follows: TGCGCCAGCAGCTTCCGGGACCCTGACAATGAGCAGTTCTTC. This sequence encodes CASSFRDPDNEQFF.

The chain combines TRBV11-2 with TRBJ1-6, with D unclear. Germline V gene sequence: CDR1 SGHAT, CDR2 FQNNGV. Trimming removed 3 bases from V and 3 bases from J, with 9 bases in between. This CDR3 comprises 15 residues. The DNA for the CDR3 is TGTGCCAGCAGCTTGGGGTACCACTATAATTCACCCCTCCACTTT. Protein product: CASSLGYHYNSPLHF.

This chain joins TRBV5-6 and TRBJ1-2; TRBD1 might be the D (6 bases). This CDR3 is 15 amino acids long. Germline loops: CDR1 SGHDT, CDR2 YYEEEE. V lost 4 bases and J lost 2, with 15 bases in between. CDR3 nucleotides: TGTGCCAGCAGCCGGAGGGGGATCAGCAACTATGGCTACACCTTC. Protein: CASSRRGISNYGYTF.

The chain couples TRBV2 to TRBJ2-7; D is unresolved. CDR1 is SNHLY, CDR2 FYNNEI, per germline. The CDR3 is made up of 13 amino acids. V was trimmed by 3 bases and J by 2 bases, leaving 8 bases between them. The CDR3 DNA reads TGTGCCAGCAGTGACAGACTCACCTACGAGCAGTACTTC. It codes for CASSDRLTYEQYF.

The chain uses TRBV29-1 and TRBJ2-3; D tentatively fits TRBD1 or TRBD2 (6 bases each). The CDR3 consists of 14 residues. Per the germline V gene, CDR1 is SQVTM and CDR2 is ANQGSEA. V was trimmed by 2 bases and J by 2 bases, leaving 11 bases between them. The CDR3: CSVEKGEVTDTQYF. The DNA of the CDR3 is TGCAGCGTTGAAAAGGGGGAGGTCACAGATACGCAGTATTTT.

This clonotype was seen a handful of times. The chain employs TRBV29-1 and TRBJ2-3; perhaps TRBD2 as D (7 bases). The V end was cut by 6 bases, the J end by 6 bases, with 22 bases between. The CDR3 totals 15 residues. Germline CDR1 reads SQVTM; CDR2 reads ANQGSEA. CDR3 in amino acids: CSVAGGLGRGDTQYF. CDR3 coding DNA: TGCAGCGTCGCAGGTGGACTAGGAAGGGGGGATACGCAGTATTTT.

The J gene is TRBJ2-1, the V gene TRBV11-2; D unclear. V was cut by 1 base and J by 0 bases, with 7 bases left in between. CDR3 length: 15 residues. In germline, CDR1 is SGHAT, CDR2 FQNNGV. In nucleotides, the CDR3 is TGTGCCAGCAGCTTAGGCTACGGCTCCTACAATGAGCAGTTCTTC. Amino acid sequence: CASSLGYGSYNEQFF.